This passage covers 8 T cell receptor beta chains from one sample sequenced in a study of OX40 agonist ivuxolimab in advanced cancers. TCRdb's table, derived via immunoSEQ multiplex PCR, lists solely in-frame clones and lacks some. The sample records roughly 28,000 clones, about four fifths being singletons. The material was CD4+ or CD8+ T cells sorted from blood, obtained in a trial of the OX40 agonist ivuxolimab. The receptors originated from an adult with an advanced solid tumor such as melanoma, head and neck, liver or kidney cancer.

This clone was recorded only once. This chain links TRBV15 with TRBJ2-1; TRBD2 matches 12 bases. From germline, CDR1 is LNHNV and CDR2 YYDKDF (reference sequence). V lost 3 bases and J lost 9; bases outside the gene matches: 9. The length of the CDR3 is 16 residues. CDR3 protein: CATSSSLAGGRGEQFF. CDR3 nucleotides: TGTGCCACCAGCAGTTCCCTAGCGGGGGGGCGGGGTGAGCAGTTCTTC.

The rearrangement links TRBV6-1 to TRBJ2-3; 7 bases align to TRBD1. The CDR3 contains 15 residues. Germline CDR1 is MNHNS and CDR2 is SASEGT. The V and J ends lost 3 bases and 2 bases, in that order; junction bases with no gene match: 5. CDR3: CASSDDRVITDTQYF. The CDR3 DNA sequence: TGTGCCAGCAGTGACGACAGGGTGATCACAGATACGCAGTATTTT.

The CDR3 DNA follows: TGCGCCAGCAGCTTGGAGGGGGCCCTCTATAATTCACCCCTCCACTTT. It is translated as CASSLEGALYNSPLHF. This chain uses TRBV5-1 with TRBJ1-6; 7 positions match TRBD1. The CDR3 contains 16 residues. Looked up from germline, CDR1 is SGHRS and CDR2 is YFSETQ. After removal of 0 bases from V and 3 bases from J, the junction contained 3 bases not matched to a gene.

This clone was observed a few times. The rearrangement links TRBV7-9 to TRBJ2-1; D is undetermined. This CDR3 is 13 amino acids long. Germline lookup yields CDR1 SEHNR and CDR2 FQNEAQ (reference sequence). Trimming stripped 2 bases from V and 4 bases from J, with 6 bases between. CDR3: CASSLPRYNEQFF. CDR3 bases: TGTGCCAGCAGCTTACCTAGGTACAATGAGCAGTTCTTC.

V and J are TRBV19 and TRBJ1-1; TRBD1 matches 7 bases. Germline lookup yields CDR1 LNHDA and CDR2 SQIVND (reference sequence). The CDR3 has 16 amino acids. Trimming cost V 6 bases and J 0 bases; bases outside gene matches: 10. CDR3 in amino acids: CASSLRDRFLNTEAFF. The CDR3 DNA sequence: TGTGCCAGTAGCCTACGGGACAGATTTCTGAACACTGAAGCTTTCTTT.

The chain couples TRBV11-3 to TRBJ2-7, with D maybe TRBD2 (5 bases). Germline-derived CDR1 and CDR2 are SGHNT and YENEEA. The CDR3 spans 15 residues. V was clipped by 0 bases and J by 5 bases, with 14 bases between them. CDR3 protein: CASSLERGGGNEQYF. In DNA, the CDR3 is TGTGCCAGCAGCTTAGAGCGCGGAGGAGGTAACGAGCAGTACTTC.

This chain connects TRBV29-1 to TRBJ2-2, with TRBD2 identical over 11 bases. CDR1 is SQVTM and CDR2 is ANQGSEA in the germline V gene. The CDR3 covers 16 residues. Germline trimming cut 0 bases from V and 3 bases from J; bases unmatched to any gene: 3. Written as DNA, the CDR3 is TGCAGCGTTGAAGAAGTAGCGGGGGGGGACACCGGGGAGCTGTTTTTT. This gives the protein CSVEEVAGGDTGELFF.

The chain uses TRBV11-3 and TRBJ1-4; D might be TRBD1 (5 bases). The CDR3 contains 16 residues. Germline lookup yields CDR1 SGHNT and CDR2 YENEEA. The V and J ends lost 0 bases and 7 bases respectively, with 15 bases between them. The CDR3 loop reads CASSLDQGRIGEKLFF. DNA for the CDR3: TGTGCCAGCAGCTTAGATCAGGGACGAATCGGTGAAAAACTGTTTTTT.